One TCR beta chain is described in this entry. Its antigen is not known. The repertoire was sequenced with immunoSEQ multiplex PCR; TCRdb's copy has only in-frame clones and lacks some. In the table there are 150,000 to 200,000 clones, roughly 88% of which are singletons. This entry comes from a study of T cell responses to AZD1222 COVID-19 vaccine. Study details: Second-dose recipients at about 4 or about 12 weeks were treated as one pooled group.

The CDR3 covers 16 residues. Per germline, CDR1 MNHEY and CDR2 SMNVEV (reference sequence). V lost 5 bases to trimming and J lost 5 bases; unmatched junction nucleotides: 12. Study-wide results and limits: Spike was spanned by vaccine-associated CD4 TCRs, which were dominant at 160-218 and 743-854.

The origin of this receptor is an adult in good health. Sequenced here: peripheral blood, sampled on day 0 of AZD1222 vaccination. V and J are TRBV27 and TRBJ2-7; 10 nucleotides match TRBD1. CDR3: CASSPGPGQGPNEQYF. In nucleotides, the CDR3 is TGTGCCAGCAGTCCCGGACCGGGACAGGGGCCCAACGAGCAGTACTTC.